These 30 T cell receptor beta chains came from one sample sequenced in a study of cytomegalovirus exposure and HLA in healthy donors. Libraries were prepared by immunoSEQ multiplex PCR; TCRdb keeps only in-frame clonotypes and omits some of them. This sample has about 350,000 clones, with 87% found just once. The sample taken for sequencing was PBMCs. Receptors originate from a woman aged 30 to 39 in good health and CMV-seropositive.

V usage is TRBV5-3 and J usage is TRBJ1-5; D not resolved. Being an ORF, TRBV5-3 has a function that is uncertain. The V gene lost 3 bases and the J gene lost 4 bases, with 20 bases spanning the gap. This CDR3 spans 17 amino acids. The CDR3 nucleotides are TGTGCCAGAAGCTCGATCCGACGGCGCTCCATTAATCAGCCCCAGCATTTT. It yields the protein CARSSIRRRSINQPQHF.

The chain carries TRBV11-2 and TRBJ1-2; TRBD1 might be the D (5 bases). Germline V gives CDR1 SGHAT, CDR2 FQNNGV. Trimming pared 1 base from V and 0 bases from J, leaving 9 bases between. This CDR3 contains 15 residues. CDR3 bases: TGTGCCAGCAGCTTAGTGCGGGGCACTAACTATGGCTACACCTTC. It is translated as CASSLVRGTNYGYTF. The variable domain in full, with the rest retrieved from reference TRBV11-2 and TRBJ1-2, is EAGVAQSPRYKIIEKRQSVAFWCNPISGHATLYWYQQILGQGPKLLIQFQNNGVVDDSQLPKDRFSAERLKGVDSTLKIQPAKLEDSAVYLCASSLVRGTNYGYTFGSGTRLTVV.

This clone appeared a few times. V and J are TRBV30 and TRBJ1-3; the D is unclear. The CDR3 spans 11 residues. V lost 6 bases, J lost 7 bases, and 10 bases lay in between. Germline CDR1 and CDR2: GTSNPN and SVGIG (reference sequence). The CDR3 sequence is CACLRANTIYF. The DNA for the CDR3 is TGTGCCTGTCTGCGGGCTAACACCATATATTTT.

V and J are TRBV2 and TRBJ2-7, with D possibly matching TRBD1 (6 bases). The germline V gene encodes CDR1 SNHLY and CDR2 FYNNEI. The CDR3 runs to 14 residues. The V end lost 5 bases, the J end lost 2 bases, and 13 bases lay between the germline ends. The CDR3 reads CASSFDRSPYEQYF. DNA for the CDR3: TGTGCCAGCAGTTTCGACAGGTCTCCCTACGAGCAGTACTTC.

The rearrangement joins TRBV19 to TRBJ1-2; D uncertain. The V end was cut by 7 bases, the J end by 4 bases, with 25 bases between. This CDR3 has 17 amino acids. Germline CDR1 reads LNHDA; CDR2 reads SQIVND (reference sequence). The CDR3 loop is CASTSAAAGNRAYGYTF. In DNA, the CDR3 is TGTGCCAGTACCTCAGCGGCGGCCGGTAACCGGGCCTATGGCTACACCTTC.

The chain recombines TRBV2 with TRBJ2-7; D is unclear. The V end lost 7 bases, the J end lost 2 bases, and 9 bases lay between the germline ends. The CDR3 loop spans 12 amino acids. Germline CDR1 and CDR2: SNHLY and FYNNEI. The CDR3 region is CASTLQAYEQYF. In DNA, the CDR3 is TGTGCCAGCACCCTCCAGGCCTACGAGCAGTACTTC.

This rearrangement joins TRBV7-8 to TRBJ1-2, with D unresolved. The V end lost 5 bases, the J end lost 4 bases, and 17 bases lay between the germline ends. This CDR3 has 15 residues. Per germline, CDR1 SGHVS and CDR2 FQNEAQ. The DNA of the CDR3 is TGTGCCAGCAGCAGTGGGGAGGGCTTGCTCTATGGCTACACCTTC. It translates to CASSSGEGLLYGYTF.

The chain recombines TRBV2 with TRBJ2-5; either TRBD1 or TRBD2 may supply D (5 bases each). Per the germline V gene, CDR1 is SNHLY and CDR2 is FYNNEI. Trimming stripped 5 bases from V and 0 bases from J, with 10 bases between. This CDR3 contains 14 residues. The CDR3 sequence is CASSRGTYQETQYF. CDR3 DNA sequence: TGTGCCAGCAGTAGAGGGACGTACCAAGAGACCCAGTACTTC.

This clone was seen a single time. This chain joins TRBV28 and TRBJ1-2; 7 bases fit TRBD1. Germline loops: CDR1 MDHEN, CDR2 SYDVKM. J was trimmed by 0 bases and V by 5 bases; bases with no gene match: 3. This CDR3 is built from 14 residues. The CDR3: CASSPQGANYGYTF. As DNA, the CDR3 is TGTGCCAGCAGTCCCCAGGGGGCTAACTATGGCTACACCTTC.

Here the CDR3 reads CASSLLSGTDTQYF. CDR3 coding DNA: TGTGCCAGCAGCCTGTTGAGTGGCACAGATACGCAGTATTTT. The chain couples TRBV7-3 to TRBJ2-3; D gene unclear. V shed 5 bases and J shed 1 base, with 10 bases lying between them. Per the germline V gene, CDR1 is SGHTA and CDR2 is FQGTGA. CDR3 size: 14 residues.

This CDR3 is CASSQSGFPEAFF. The DNA for the CDR3 is TGTGCCAGCAGCCAATCAGGGTTCCCTGAAGCTTTCTTT. This chain connects TRBV7-8 to TRBJ1-1; D perhaps matches TRBD1 (5 bases). Trimming pared 5 bases from V and 6 bases from J, leaving 13 bases between. CDR1 SGHVS and CDR2 FQNEAQ come from the germline V gene. CDR3 length: 13 amino acids.

This chain connects TRBV13 to TRBJ1-1; D remains ambiguous. The V and J ends lost 2 bases and 1 base respectively, with 2 bases between them. The germline V gene has CDR1 PRHDT and CDR2 FYEKMQ (reference sequence). The CDR3 spans 12 residues. DNA for the CDR3: TGTGCCAGCAGCTTATCGAACACTGAAGCTTTCTTT. The encoded protein is CASSLSNTEAFF. Full variable domain (outside the CDR3, taken from reference TRBV13 and TRBJ1-1): AAGVIQSPRHLIKEKRETATLKCYPIPRHDTVYWYQQGPGQDPQFLISFYEKMQSDKGSIPDRFSAQQFSDYHSELNMSSLELGDSALYFCASSLSNTEAFFGQGTRLTVV.

The table lists this clone with a count of one. The V and J genes are TRBV5-1 and TRBJ1-6; D remains ambiguous. This CDR3 region has 16 residues. Germline CDR1 is SGHRS and CDR2 is YFSETQ. Trimming stripped 0 bases from V and 3 bases from J, with 10 bases between. Here the CDR3 DNA reads TGCGCCAGCAGCTTGGAAGCGGGATTCTATAATTCACCCCTCCACTTT. Protein product: CASSLEAGFYNSPLHF.

The V gene is TRBV14, the J gene TRBJ2-3, with unresolved D. Germline assignment: CDR1 SGHDN and CDR2 FVKESK. V was trimmed by 2 bases and J by 5 bases, leaving 8 bases between them. CDR3 length: 13 residues. The DNA of the CDR3 is TGTGCCAGCAGCCAAAGCTTGGTAGATACGCAGTATTTT. This sequence encodes CASSQSLVDTQYF. The complete variable domain, with remaining parts taken from reference TRBV14 and TRBJ2-3, reads EAGVTQFPSHSVIEKGQTVTLRCDPISGHDNLYWYRRVMGKEIKFLLHFVKESKQDESGMPNNRFLAERTGGTYSTLKVQPAELEDSGVYFCASSQSLVDTQYFGPGTRLTVL.

The chain has TRBV5-6 and TRBJ1-4; a possible D gene is TRBD1 (6 bases). Germline V CDR1 and CDR2: SGHDT, YYEEEE. V was pared by 1 base and J by 8 bases, with 15 bases between. This CDR3 has 15 residues. CDR3 loop: CASSLMQGIREKLFF. The CDR3 nucleotides are TGTGCCAGCAGCTTGATGCAGGGGATACGGGAAAAACTGTTTTTT.

This clone has only one observation. J is TRBJ1-5 and V is TRBV7-9, with 9 nucleotides matching TRBD1. The V gene end was trimmed by 5 bases and the J gene end by 6 bases; junction bases not matched to a gene: 8. CDR3 length: 15 residues. Germline V CDR1 and CDR2: SEHNR, FQNEAQ (reference sequence). Here the CDR3 DNA reads TGTGCCAGCAGCCCAACAGGGGGCTTGGGTCAGCCCCAGCATTTT. Protein product: CASSPTGGLGQPQHF. Together with reference TRBV7-9 and TRBJ1-5, the CDR3 gives the full variable domain: DTGVSQNPRHKITKRGQNVTFRCDPISEHNRLYWYRQTLGQGPEFLTYFQNEAQLEKSRLLSDRFSAERPKGSFSTLEIQRTEQGDSAMYLCASSPTGGLGQPQHFGDGTRLSIL.

This clone was observed a single time. The chain links TRBV19 to TRBJ2-5, with TRBD2 matching 14 bases. The trim removed 4 bases at V and 0 bases at J, leaving 7 bases unmatched. The CDR3 length is 18 residues. CDR1 is LNHDA, CDR2 SQIVND, per germline (reference sequence). The CDR3 DNA sequence: TGTGCCAGTAGTACCGGGACTAGCGGGGGACAGTACCAAGAGACCCAGTACTTC. It encodes CASSTGTSGGQYQETQYF.

V and J are TRBV5-1 and TRBJ2-5; D call uncertain. From germline, CDR1 is SGHRS and CDR2 YFSETQ. V was pared by 3 bases and J by 5 bases, with 8 bases between. The CDR3 loop spans 12 amino acids. CDR3 in amino acids: CASSYGRETQYF. The CDR3 bases are TGCGCCAGCAGCTATGGACGGGAGACCCAGTACTTC.

The chain carries TRBV6-1 and TRBJ1-5; the match to TRBD1 covers 7 bases. From germline, CDR1 is MNHNS and CDR2 SASEGT. The trim removed 2 bases at V and 2 bases at J, leaving 3 bases unmatched. CDR3 length: 15 residues. CDR3: CASSEFDRGNQPQHF. In DNA form, the CDR3 reads TGTGCCAGCAGTGAATTCGACAGGGGCAATCAGCCCCAGCATTTT.

CDR3: CASKTPLRYEQYF. CDR3 in DNA: TGTGCCAGCAAGACCCCCCTCCGGTACGAGCAGTACTTC. The rearrangement joins TRBV28 to TRBJ2-7; D is undetermined. This CDR3 comprises 13 residues. The V end was cut by 7 bases, the J end by 4 bases, with 14 bases between. Germline-derived CDR1 and CDR2 are MDHEN and SYDVKM. The full variable domain, rest sourced from reference TRBV28 and TRBJ2-7, is DVKVTQSSRYLVKRTGEKVFLECVQDMDHENMFWYRQDPGLGLRLIYFSYDVKMKEKGDIPEGYSVSREKKERFSLILESASTNQTSMYLCASKTPLRYEQYFGPGTRLTVT.

This sequence joins TRBV28 and TRBJ2-5; either TRBD1 or TRBD2 may supply D (5 bases each). The CDR3 has 15 amino acids. V shed 6 bases and J shed 3 bases, with 17 bases lying between them. Germline CDR1 and CDR2: MDHEN and SYDVKM. The CDR3 here is CASRAPGPGKETQYF. CDR3 nucleotides: TGTGCCAGCAGAGCACCGGGGCCCGGGAAAGAGACCCAGTACTTC. Together with reference TRBV28 and TRBJ2-5, the CDR3 gives the full variable domain: DVKVTQSSRYLVKRTGEKVFLECVQDMDHENMFWYRQDPGLGLRLIYFSYDVKMKEKGDIPEGYSVSREKKERFSLILESASTNQTSMYLCASRAPGPGKETQYFGPGTRLLVL.

This clone was found once. The V and J genes are TRBV27 and TRBJ1-1; 9 nucleotides match TRBD1. The CDR3 loop spans 17 amino acids. After removal of 2 bases from V and 3 bases from J, the junction contained 10 bases not matched to a gene. Germline V lookup: CDR1 MNHEY, CDR2 SMNVEV (reference sequence). The CDR3 sequence is CASSLSGTGNRYTEAFF. The DNA for the CDR3 is TGTGCCAGCAGTTTAAGTGGGACAGGGAATAGGTACACTGAAGCTTTCTTT.

This clone was picked up a small number of times. This sequence joins TRBV7-2 and TRBJ2-7, with 7 bases fitting TRBD1. CDR1 is SGHTA and CDR2 is FQGNSA in the germline V gene. Unmatched junction bases numbered 8, after V lost 6 bases and J lost 3 bases. The CDR3 totals 14 residues. The CDR3 protein is CASRSRDSLYEQYF. The CDR3 DNA sequence: TGTGCCAGCAGGAGCCGGGACAGTCTCTACGAGCAGTACTTC.

The chain carries TRBV7-6 and TRBJ2-1; maybe TRBD1 (6 bases). Germline lookup yields CDR1 SGHVS and CDR2 FNYEAQ. The CDR3 has 17 amino acids. V lost 5 bases to trimming and J lost 4 bases, with 21 bases between them. CDR3 amino acids: CASSAYSGATNYNEQFF. The CDR3 DNA reads TGTGCCAGCAGCGCATACTCAGGGGCCACCAATTACAATGAGCAGTTCTTC.

The V and J genes are TRBV28 and TRBJ1-1; D is undetermined. This CDR3 contains 13 residues. The V end was cut by 8 bases, the J end by 7 bases, with 17 bases between. Germline-derived CDR1 and CDR2 are MDHEN and SYDVKM. This chain's CDR3 is CASGSIGVSEAFF. CDR3 nucleotide sequence: TGTGCCAGCGGTTCCATCGGGGTGAGTGAAGCTTTCTTT.

The chain carries TRBV2 and TRBJ2-1; D might be TRBD1 (6 bases). Trimming removed 3 bases at V and 7 bases at J, with 16 bases between. The CDR3 is made up of 15 amino acids. Germline V gene lookup returns CDR1 SNHLY and CDR2 FYNNEI. This CDR3 reads CASSDGIYRVNEQFF. CDR3 nucleotides: TGTGCCAGCAGTGATGGGATTTACAGGGTAAATGAGCAGTTCTTC.

This clone occurred once. The rearrangement links TRBV4-3 to TRBJ2-1; unclear D gene. V was shortened by 2 bases and J by 10 bases, with 15 bases between the two germline ends. This CDR3 contains 14 residues. Per the germline V gene, CDR1 is LGHNA and CDR2 is YSLEER. The CDR3 region has the DNA TGCGCCAGCAGCCAACGGTTTGGGATTTACGAGCAGTTCTTC. Its protein is CASSQRFGIYEQFF.

The chain uses TRBV27 and TRBJ1-2; the D gene is possibly TRBD1 (5 bases). Germline V gene data show CDR1 as MNHEY and CDR2 as SMNVEV (reference sequence). Between the trimmed V and J ends, which lost 5 bases and 6 bases, there was a span of 16 bases. The CDR3 runs 14 residues. DNA of the CDR3: TGTGCCAGCAGTCAGAGGGGTTGGAGCGATGGCTACACCTTC. Protein: CASSQRGWSDGYTF.

This chain uses TRBV5-1 with TRBJ2-1; D is undetermined. Per the germline V gene, CDR1 is SGHRS and CDR2 is YFSETQ. There are 15 residues in the CDR3. Trimming removed 0 bases from V and 0 bases from J, with 7 bases in between. As DNA, the CDR3 is TGCGCCAGCAGCTTGGTAGCCGACTCCTACAATGAGCAGTTCTTC. Protein product: CASSLVADSYNEQFF.

The chain is built from TRBV19 and TRBJ2-7; 7 nucleotides line up with TRBD2. V shed 10 bases, J shed 3 bases, and the junction held 9 bases outside the gene matches. Germline-derived CDR1 and CDR2 are LNHDA and SQIVND (reference sequence). This CDR3 spans 13 amino acids. The CDR3 DNA sequence: TGTGCCACCGGGGGGACTCCGGGCTACGAGCAGTACTTC. Protein product: CATGGTPGYEQYF.